These 5 T cell receptor beta chains were sequenced from one sample in a study of Ad26.COV2.S vaccination and SARS-CoV-2 variants. Data came from immunoSEQ multiplex PCR; TCRdb stores just in-frame clones and leaves some out. The repertoire holds around 370,000 clones, with approximately 85% as singletons. The treatment was: approximately 18 received Ad26.COV2.S at low or high dose, single or two shots; 5 received placebo; per-sample allocation not given. Sampling occurred on day 63 after the first vaccine or placebo injection. Sample: peripheral blood, taken in a trial of Ad26.COV2.S vaccine versus placebo. The receptors were sampled from a person between 18 and 60 years old who received the Ad26.COV2.S COVID-19 vaccine or a placebo.

This chain joins TRBV13 and TRBJ2-3; 12 nucleotides agree with TRBD2. V gave up 1 base and J gave up 1 base; unmatched junction bases: 9. Germline values: CDR1 PRHDT, CDR2 FYEKMQ (reference sequence). This CDR3 has 19 residues. The CDR3 sequence: CASSLAASGGARGTDTQYF. For the CDR3, the DNA is TGTGCCAGCAGCTTAGCGGCTAGCGGGGGGGCCCGGGGCACAGATACGCAGTATTTT.

The chain is built from TRBV2 and TRBJ2-1; perhaps TRBD2 as D (7 bases). This CDR3 comprises 14 residues. CDR1 and CDR2 (germline): SNHLY, FYNNEI. V was trimmed by 6 bases and J by 4 bases, leaving 13 bases between them. The CDR3 sequence: CASRIGGGYNEQFF. The CDR3 nucleotides are TGTGCCAGCAGAATAGGGGGGGGGTACAATGAGCAGTTCTTC.

The chain carries TRBV7-2 and TRBJ1-2, with a possible D match to TRBD1 (5 bases). Germline CDR1 is SGHTA and CDR2 is FQGNSA. The CDR3 length is 15 residues. The V end was cut by 3 bases, the J end by 5 bases, with 16 bases between. CDR3 in DNA: TGTGCCAGCAGCTTTGCACAGGCGTCCCTATATGGCTACACCTTC. Its protein product is CASSFAQASLYGYTF.

V and J are TRBV5-6 and TRBJ1-2, with D perhaps TRBD1 (6 bases). Germline V gives CDR1 SGHDT, CDR2 YYEEEE. Trimming took 4 bases from V and 1 from J, leaving 17 bases between them. The CDR3 loop spans 16 amino acids. CDR3 in amino acids: CASSPGHLPLNYGYTF. As DNA, the CDR3 is TGTGCCAGCAGCCCGGGACATCTCCCCCTTAACTATGGCTACACCTTC.

The chain links TRBV12-3 or TRBV12-4 to TRBJ1-5; no clear D gene. The CDR3 extends over 12 amino acids. The V end lost 4 bases, the J end lost 6 bases, and 7 bases lay between the germline ends. CDR3 coding DNA: TGTGCCAGCAGTTCGCCGATTCAGCCCCAGCATTTT. It encodes CASSSPIQPQHF.